These 6 T cell receptor beta chains were sequenced from one sample in a study of blood T cell repertoires in COVID-19. TCRdb's table, derived via immunoSEQ multiplex PCR, lists solely in-frame clones and lacks some. The sample yields about 150,000 clones, about 85% seen once. Sequencing used peripheral blood. The origin of the receptors is a man aged 60 to 69 with COVID-19, enrolled during active disease.

The chain employs TRBV5-8 and TRBJ2-1, with 11 positions matching TRBD1. Trimming took 9 bases from V and 7 from J; bases not matched to a gene: 15. CDR3 length: 16 residues. Germline V gene data show CDR1 as SGHTS and CDR2 as YDEGEE. The chain's CDR3 is CATNTPRTGGGNEQFF. CDR3 coding DNA: TGTGCCACCAACACCCCCCGGACAGGGGGCGGGAATGAGCAGTTCTTC.

V is TRBV19 and J is TRBJ1-1; a weak D match, TRBD1 (6 bases). Germline V gene lookup returns CDR1 LNHDA and CDR2 SQIVND (reference sequence). V shed 8 bases and J shed 7 bases, with 20 bases lying between them. This CDR3 region has 14 residues. The CDR3 protein is CASLSDRQDNEAFF. The CDR3 coding sequence is TGTGCCAGTTTGTCCGATAGACAGGATAATGAAGCTTTCTTT.

With regard to this clone: Other DNA sequences of this sample code for an identical CDR3. The genes are TRBV7-2 and TRBJ1-5, with unresolved D. Germline assignment: CDR1 SGHTA and CDR2 FQGNSA. This CDR3 is built from 13 residues. The V and J ends lost 1 base and 5 bases respectively, with 6 bases between them. CDR3 nucleotide sequence: TGTGCCAGCAGCTTAGGTGAGGATCAGCCCCAGCATTTT. Its protein product is CASSLGEDQPQHF.

This clone was seen a handful of times. The V call is TRBV6-5, the J call TRBJ1-3; 7 nucleotides match TRBD1. J gave up 8 bases and V 6 bases, and 13 bases lay outside the gene matches. The CDR3 runs to 15 residues. Germline values: CDR1 MNHEY, CDR2 SVGAGI. The CDR3 is CASSEMAQGVDTIYF. The DNA of the CDR3 is TGTGCCAGCAGCGAGATGGCGCAGGGGGTTGACACCATATATTTT.

The rearrangement uses TRBV7-2 and TRBJ2-2; D may be TRBD2 (6 bases). The CDR3 loop spans 13 amino acids. CDR1 SGHTA and CDR2 FQGNSA come from the germline V gene. Trimming removed 6 bases at V and 5 bases at J, with 10 bases between. CDR3 DNA: TGTGCCAGCAGGCCTGGGACTACCGGGGAGCTGTTTTTT. Protein sequence: CASRPGTTGELFF.

The chain joins TRBV4-2 to TRBJ1-2, with a tentative D call TRBD1 (6 bases). CDR1 and CDR2 from the germline V gene are LGHNA and YNFKEQ. The V end lost 0 bases, the J end lost 4 bases, and 15 bases lay between the germline ends. CDR3 size: 16 residues. CDR3 in amino acids: CASSQDAAGAGYGYTF. The CDR3 coding sequence is TGTGCCAGCAGCCAAGATGCGGCAGGGGCTGGCTATGGCTACACCTTC.